Following are 4 T cell receptor beta chains from one sample sequenced in a study of T cell responses to AZD1222 COVID-19 vaccine. TCRdb's table, derived via immunoSEQ multiplex PCR, lists solely in-frame clones and lacks some. Altogether about 150,000 clones are present, 90% being singletons, with the ten largest covering about 3.2%. The sequences come from peripheral blood, collected 28 days after the second AZD1222 dose. These receptors came from an adult who received the AZD1222 COVID-19 vaccine.

The chain uses TRBV7-6 and TRBJ1-1; D call uncertain. Germline V lookup: CDR1 SGHVS, CDR2 FNYEAQ. V was pared by 5 bases and J by 3 bases, with 16 bases between. The CDR3 extends over 15 amino acids. CDR3 residues: CASSPRPAADTEAFF. The CDR3, as DNA: TGTGCCAGCAGCCCGCGTCCGGCGGCGGACACTGAAGCTTTCTTT.

This clone was detected only a few times. V gene TRBV7-6 combines with J gene TRBJ2-1; D may be TRBD2 (5 bases). This CDR3 has 14 amino acids. V lost 5 bases and J lost 8, with 16 bases in between. In germline, CDR1 is SGHVS, CDR2 FNYEAQ. This CDR3 reads CASSTVTTGDEQFF. DNA of the CDR3: TGTGCCAGCAGCACAGTGACGACCGGGGATGAGCAGTTCTTC.

The chain couples TRBV4-1 to TRBJ2-1, with D perhaps matching TRBD1 (6 bases). Germline assignment: CDR1 MGHRA and CDR2 YSYEKL. Trimming took off 3 bases at V and 0 bases at J, with 15 bases between the two ends. The CDR3 sequence is 17 residues long. The CDR3 nucleotides read TGCGCCAGCAGCCACCTGATGGGACAATACTCCTACAATGAGCAGTTCTTC. The encoded protein is CASSHLMGQYSYNEQFF.

The chain has TRBV27 and TRBJ2-1, with TRBD2 matching 14 bases. The CDR3 runs 19 residues. Trimming cost V 6 bases and J 0 bases; bases outside gene matches: 10. From germline, CDR1 is MNHEY and CDR2 SMNVEV (reference sequence). The CDR3 DNA is TGTGCCAGCAGAAACAGACTAGCGGGAGGGCCGAGCTCCTACAATGAGCAGTTCTTC. Protein: CASRNRLAGGPSSYNEQFF.